The source of this T cell receptor (beta chain) is a study of OX40 agonist ivuxolimab in advanced cancers. Here immunoSEQ multiplex PCR was the method, and the copy in TCRdb shows in-frame clones only, minus some. Here the sample spans tens of thousands of clones, around two thirds being singletons. The CDR3 sequence is 17 residues long. The germline V and J ends were trimmed by 0 bases and 7 bases, with 20 bases remaining between them. Looked up from germline, CDR1 is SGDLS and CDR2 is YYNGEE. Study-level findings and limits: Certain nonresponding patients likewise had low normalized T-cell clonal expansion.

Points on this clone: Its antigen remains unknown.

The sequence was collected from an adult with an advanced solid tumor such as melanoma, head and neck, liver or kidney cancer. Sequenced here: CD4+ or CD8+ T cells sorted from blood, sampled in a trial of the OX40 agonist ivuxolimab. The chain uses TRBV9 and TRBJ2-1; D uncertain. The chain's CDR3 is CASSVEVGEPASNEQFF. CDR3 nucleotides: TGTGCCAGCAGCGTAGAGGTCGGCGAACCAGCCTCAAATGAGCAGTTCTTC.